This T cell receptor beta chain was captured by sequencing in a study of OX40 agonist ivuxolimab in advanced cancers. Background on the study: The dose-escalation cohort was just under 85% male, with a mean age of about 58 years, ranging about 23 to 80.

Patients with a history of autoimmune disease or on systemic immunosuppression were excluded. The repertoire was sequenced with immunoSEQ multiplex PCR; TCRdb's copy has only in-frame clones and lacks some. The sample carries about 73,000 clones, around 90% recorded once. Remarks on this clone: What it binds is not known.

Trimming took off 4 bases at V and 9 bases at J, with 12 bases between the two ends. This CDR3 is 12 amino acids long. Germline loops: CDR1 MGHDK, CDR2 SYGVNS. General study points: Researchers did not determine the expanded peripheral T cells' antigen specificity. Clonal expansion from baseline to week 6 occurred in both CD4+ and CD8+ T cells.

This receptor was taken from an adult with an advanced solid tumor such as melanoma, head and neck, liver or kidney cancer. The sample here was CD4+ or CD8+ T cells sorted from blood, taken in a trial of the OX40 agonist ivuxolimab. The chain recombines TRBV25-1 with TRBJ2-5; no clear D. The CDR3 loop is CASSASTVPQYF. Here the CDR3 DNA reads TGTGCCAGCAGTGCTTCCACAGTGCCCCAGTACTTC.